This section outlines one T cell receptor beta chain sequence together with its context. The repertoire was sequenced with immunoSEQ multiplex PCR; TCRdb's copy has only in-frame clones and lacks some. The table records a few million clones, around 95% of them present only once. The CDR3 length is 14 residues. CDR1 is SGHRS, CDR2 YFSETQ, per germline. With 0 bases removed from V and 6 bases from J, the gap between germline ends came to 11 bases. These data come from a study of shared clonotypes between healthy human individuals. Turning to the study itself: CD4 naive and CD4 memory each took three plates per donor, while CD8 naive took two and CD8 memory one.

This sequence originates from a man aged 18-30 years in good health. Sequenced material: naive CD4+ T cells sorted from blood. The subset is: CD45RA+ positively selected. This sequence joins TRBV5-1 and TRBJ2-3; tentatively, D is TRBD1 or TRBD2 (5 bases each). CDR3 DNA sequence: TGCGCCAGCAGCTTGGGGGACCCACGGGATACGCAGTATTTT. It yields the protein CASSLGDPRDTQYF.